Listed below are T cell receptor beta chains from one sample, sequenced in a study of cytomegalovirus exposure and HLA in healthy donors. The assay was immunoSEQ multiplex PCR, and TCRdb's table has in-frame clones only and misses some. The top ten hold under 1.5% of the sample, which has roughly 170,000 clones, 65% to 90% seen once. Sequencing input: PBMCs. The receptors here all came from a girl aged 2 to 9 in good health and CMV-seropositive. The CDR3 runs from the conserved cysteine through the conserved F or W. The order of the fields is V gene, J gene, CDR3 protein.

v_gene: TRBV11-2; j_gene: TRBJ1-1; CDR3aa: CASSLVALRSTEAFF
v_gene: TRBV2; j_gene: TRBJ2-7; CDR3aa: CASSDFGRGEQYF
v_gene: TRBV4-1; j_gene: TRBJ2-1; CDR3aa: CASSQDRVRYNEQFF
v_gene: TRBV2; j_gene: TRBJ2-7; CDR3aa: CASRRRQGGDYYEQYF
v_gene: TRBV6-5; j_gene: TRBJ1-2; CDR3aa: CASTRQGYGYTF
v_gene: TRBV5-1; j_gene: TRBJ2-1; CDR3aa: CASSLGPGSGSLSEQFF
v_gene: TRBV28; j_gene: TRBJ2-1; CDR3aa: CASSMAGTTYNEQFF
v_gene: TRBV4-1; j_gene: TRBJ1-5; CDR3aa: CASSQDAQQPQHF
v_gene: TRBV4-1; j_gene: TRBJ2-7; CDR3aa: CASSRLATAYEQYF
v_gene: TRBV4-1; j_gene: TRBJ1-4; CDR3aa: CASSRSRGSNEKLFF
v_gene: TRBV6-5; j_gene: TRBJ1-3; CDR3aa: CASSGQVGDTIYF
v_gene: TRBV18; j_gene: TRBJ1-1; CDR3aa: CASSPRQGLMNTEAFF
v_gene: TRBV9; j_gene: TRBJ1-6; CDR3aa: CASSVGTGNSPLHF
v_gene: TRBV10-3; j_gene: TRBJ2-6; CDR3aa: CAISDRLAGDSGANVLTF
v_gene: TRBV15; j_gene: TRBJ1-5; CDR3aa: CATSRLTGSQPQHF
v_gene: TRBV12-5; j_gene: TRBJ1-3; CDR3aa: CASGPTGSSGNTIYF
v_gene: TRBV28; j_gene: TRBJ1-1; CDR3aa: CASSPPKIGAFF
v_gene: TRBV11-2; j_gene: TRBJ2-2; CDR3aa: CASSSLLGTGELFF
v_gene: TRBV29-1; j_gene: TRBJ1-1; CDR3aa: CSVEYLGQKNTEAFF
v_gene: TRBV7-9; j_gene: TRBJ2-3; CDR3aa: CASSLGTHTDTQYF
v_gene: TRBV5-6; j_gene: TRBJ2-5; CDR3aa: CASSLETSSQETQYF
v_gene: TRBV9; j_gene: TRBJ2-3; CDR3aa: CASSASTDTQYF
v_gene: TRBV14; j_gene: TRBJ2-7; CDR3aa: CASSPKLGQGPRKQYF
v_gene: TRBV7-3; j_gene: TRBJ1-1; CDR3aa: CASLPTGTGGVNTEAFF
v_gene: TRBV29-1; j_gene: TRBJ1-5; CDR3aa: CSVEIGGGAGNQPQHF
v_gene: TRBV6-5; j_gene: TRBJ1-4; CDR3aa: CASRKDSATNEKLFF
v_gene: TRBV5-1; j_gene: TRBJ2-7; CDR3aa: CASRTGTGGYEQYF
v_gene: TRBV6-1; j_gene: TRBJ2-3; CDR3aa: CASTRSGRADTQYF
v_gene: TRBV27; j_gene: TRBJ1-2; CDR3aa: CASSSARDRFNYGYTF
v_gene: TRBV19; j_gene: TRBJ2-2; CDR3aa: CASSRLAGGAGELFF
v_gene: TRBV15; j_gene: TRBJ2-4; CDR3aa: CATSRETSGEGIQYF
v_gene: TRBV18; j_gene: TRBJ1-1; CDR3aa: CASSPPLGRNTEAFF
v_gene: TRBV28; j_gene: TRBJ1-4; CDR3aa: CASNEGQGAKTNEKLFF
v_gene: TRBV29-1; j_gene: TRBJ1-2; CDR3aa: CSVEHRGGYTF
v_gene: TRBV5-1; j_gene: TRBJ2-5; CDR3aa: CASSLDGQGEQQYF
v_gene: TRBV4-1; j_gene: TRBJ1-1; CDR3aa: CASSPTGGRVRLDTEAFF
v_gene: TRBV23-1; j_gene: TRBJ1-6; CDR3aa: CASSQSRQGNSPLHF
v_gene: TRBV5-1; j_gene: TRBJ2-3; CDR3aa: CASSLTSTDTQYF
v_gene: TRBV27; j_gene: TRBJ2-3; CDR3aa: CASSLSVQGTDTQYF
v_gene: TRBV10-2; j_gene: NA; CDR3aa: CASSALAGKSSYEQYF
v_gene: TRBV19; j_gene: TRBJ2-1; CDR3aa: CASSPGGTSFDWNEQFF
v_gene: TRBV6-5; j_gene: TRBJ2-1; CDR3aa: CASSSSSGYNEQFF
v_gene: TRBV4-2; j_gene: TRBJ2-1; CDR3aa: CASSQDLHGNSYNEQFF
v_gene: TRBV19; j_gene: TRBJ1-1; CDR3aa: CASSIDRLNTEAFF